One T cell receptor beta chain is described in this entry. The sample holds a few counts of this clonotype. Its cognate antigen has yet to be identified. Base qualities are not provided; no much larger clone lies one nucleotide away. Per the germline V gene (reference sequence), DFQATT is the CDR1 and SNEGSKA is the CDR2. V and J lose 3 bases and 1 base, and a span of 12 bases separates them. Counted from cysteine to phenylalanine, this CDR3 has 15 amino acids. The sequence is cut down to CDR3 DNA, 45 bases in frame from base 1. This sample was sequenced with an Illumina HiSeq 2500. Quantitative 5'-RACE with molecular barcodes was used to prepare TCR beta libraries. On the study's bioinformatics: Disease-linked TCR variants were identified with a new computational method built on a probabilistic model of VDJ rearrangement. The public reads were run again by TCRdb, first through fastp at Q25 and then through MiXCR, and only productive beta chains were kept. Each entry is one CDR3 protein sequence, shown with its most common DNA and genes. None of the V and J calls come from the authors' own analysis; TCRdb made them. This sample lists hundreds of thousands of distinct CDR3 sequences; about 10% were detected once. The top ten clonotypes cover approximately 0.5% of the sample.

This entry belongs to a study of CD8 T cells in ankylosing spondylitis listed by TCRdb under 2017. Regarding the study in general: The study set out to find disease-linked TCR variants by profiling T cell receptor beta repertoires in ankylosing spondylitis patients and healthy donors. In total, the full study cohort was made up of approximately 99 healthy donors and 25 or so ankylosing spondylitis patients. Peripheral blood was sampled, and synovial fluid was additionally collected from ankylosing spondylitis patients. What the authors observed across the whole study: The disease-linked clones were reported to be significantly enriched in matched synovial fluid samples from ankylosing spondylitis patients. In peripheral blood, the disease-linked clones were found at relatively low frequencies and had a CD8+ phenotype. Some motif variants were previously reported in synovial fluid and blood of reactive arthritis patients, suggesting common disease-initiation mechanisms. Blood from ankylosing spondylitis patients appeared to be characterized by a TCR beta motif made up of eight highly homologous amino acid variants.

The chain couples TRBV20-1 to TRBJ1-4; matching of 6 bases hints at TRBD1 as the D gene. Sequences were obtained from blood, either unsorted or a sorted T cell fraction (not recorded which). This clonotype was obtained from a male donor with ankylosing spondylitis. DNA sequence: TGCAGTGCTAGGTCCGGGGGCGAAACTAATGAAAAACTGTTTTTT. It translates as CSARSGGETNEKLFF.